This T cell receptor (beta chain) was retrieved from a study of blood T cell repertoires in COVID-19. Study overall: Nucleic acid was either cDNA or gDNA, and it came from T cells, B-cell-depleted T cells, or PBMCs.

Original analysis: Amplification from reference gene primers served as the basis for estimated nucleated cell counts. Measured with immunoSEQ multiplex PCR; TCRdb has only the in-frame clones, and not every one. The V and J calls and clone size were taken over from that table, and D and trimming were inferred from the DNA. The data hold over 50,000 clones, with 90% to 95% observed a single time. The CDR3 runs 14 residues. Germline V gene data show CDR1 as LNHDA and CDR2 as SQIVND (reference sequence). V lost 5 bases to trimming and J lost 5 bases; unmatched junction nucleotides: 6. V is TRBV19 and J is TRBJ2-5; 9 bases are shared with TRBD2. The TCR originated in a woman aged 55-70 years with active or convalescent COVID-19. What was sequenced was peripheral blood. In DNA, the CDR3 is TGTGCCAGTAGTTGGGGACTAGCCTCGGAGACCCAGTACTTC. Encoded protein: CASSWGLASETQYF.